This T cell receptor beta chain was sequenced for a study of OX40 agonist ivuxolimab in advanced cancers. Study overall: Ivuxolimab, which is an agonistic anti-OX40 (CD134) antibody, was administered to the patients. Whole-study results and caveats: Blood T cells, both CD4+ and CD8+, expanded clonally by week 6 at 0.1 to 3.0 mg/kg. Averaging showed that CD8+ T cells had more expanded clones than CD4+ did.

Some clones are missing from TCRdb's copy, which holds only in-frame ones; the method was immunoSEQ multiplex PCR. The sample includes about 20,000 clones, around 85% of them seen just once. A word on this clone: Its antigen is currently unknown.

This CDR3 contains 14 residues. Germline V gene sequence: CDR1 SEHNR, CDR2 FQNEAQ (reference sequence). V lost 4 bases to trimming and J lost 4 bases, with 11 bases between them. The genes are TRBV7-9 and TRBJ2-1; D gene ambiguous. The sequenced sample was CD4+ or CD8+ T cells sorted from blood, obtained in a trial of the OX40 agonist ivuxolimab. This sequence originates from an adult with an advanced solid tumor such as melanoma, head and neck, liver or kidney cancer. The CDR3 region is CASSSFDNYNEQFF. CDR3 DNA sequence: TGTGCCAGCAGCTCTTTCGACAATTACAATGAGCAGTTCTTC.